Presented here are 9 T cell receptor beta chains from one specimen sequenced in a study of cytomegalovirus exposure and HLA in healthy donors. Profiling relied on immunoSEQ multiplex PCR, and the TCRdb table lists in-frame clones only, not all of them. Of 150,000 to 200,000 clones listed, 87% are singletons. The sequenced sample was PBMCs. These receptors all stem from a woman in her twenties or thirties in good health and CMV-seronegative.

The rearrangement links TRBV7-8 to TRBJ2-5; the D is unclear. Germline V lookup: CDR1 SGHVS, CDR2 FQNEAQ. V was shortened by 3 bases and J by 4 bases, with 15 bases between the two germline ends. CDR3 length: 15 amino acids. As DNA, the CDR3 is TGTGCCAGCAGCTTTACCCACATAAGAGGAGAGACCCAGTACTTC. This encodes CASSFTHIRGETQYF.

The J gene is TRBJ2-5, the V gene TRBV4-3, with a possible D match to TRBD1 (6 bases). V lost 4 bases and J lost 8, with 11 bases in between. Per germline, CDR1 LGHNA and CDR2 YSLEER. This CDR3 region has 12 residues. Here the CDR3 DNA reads TGCGCCAGCAGCCTCAACAGGGAAACCCAGTACTTC. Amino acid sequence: CASSLNRETQYF.

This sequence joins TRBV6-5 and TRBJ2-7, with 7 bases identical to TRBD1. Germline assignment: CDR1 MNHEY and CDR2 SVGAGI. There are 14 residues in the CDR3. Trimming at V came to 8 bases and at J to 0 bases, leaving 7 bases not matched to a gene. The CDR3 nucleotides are TGTGCCAGCGCTTCCGGGACAGTCTCCTACGAGCAGTACTTC. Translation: CASASGTVSYEQYF.

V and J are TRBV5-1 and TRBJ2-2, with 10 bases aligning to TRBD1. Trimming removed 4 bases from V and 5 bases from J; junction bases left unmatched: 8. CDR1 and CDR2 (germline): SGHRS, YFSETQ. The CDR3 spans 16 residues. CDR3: CASSIRTGGKTGELFF. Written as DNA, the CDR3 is TGCGCCAGCAGCATTAGGACAGGGGGTAAAACCGGGGAGCTGTTTTTT.

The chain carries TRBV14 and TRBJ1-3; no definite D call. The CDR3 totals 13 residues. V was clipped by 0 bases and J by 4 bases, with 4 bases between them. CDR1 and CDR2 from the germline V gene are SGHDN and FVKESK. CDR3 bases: TGTGCCAGCAGCCAAGAGGGCGGAAACACCATATATTTT. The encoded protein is CASSQEGGNTIYF.

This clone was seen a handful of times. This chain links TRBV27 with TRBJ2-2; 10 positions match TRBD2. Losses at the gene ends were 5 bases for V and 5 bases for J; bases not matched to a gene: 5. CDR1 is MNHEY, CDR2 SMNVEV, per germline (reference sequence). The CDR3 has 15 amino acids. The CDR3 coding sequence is TGTGCCAGCAGTGGACTAGCGGTTGGGACCGGGGAGCTGTTTTTT. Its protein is CASSGLAVGTGELFF.

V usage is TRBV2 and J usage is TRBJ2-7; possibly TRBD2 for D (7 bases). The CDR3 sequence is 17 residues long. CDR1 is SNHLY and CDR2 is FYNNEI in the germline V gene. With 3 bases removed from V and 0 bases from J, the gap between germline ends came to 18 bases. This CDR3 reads CASSDPGGTFSSYEQYF. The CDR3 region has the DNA TGTGCCAGCAGTGACCCCGGGGGGACATTTAGCTCCTACGAGCAGTACTTC.

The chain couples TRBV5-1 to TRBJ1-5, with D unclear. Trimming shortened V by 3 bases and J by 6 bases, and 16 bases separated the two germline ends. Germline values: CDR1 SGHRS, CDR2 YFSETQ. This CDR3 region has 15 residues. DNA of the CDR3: TGCGCCAGCAGCTCGGATTCTTCCCCGGGTCAGCCCCAGCATTTT. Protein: CASSSDSSPGQPQHF.

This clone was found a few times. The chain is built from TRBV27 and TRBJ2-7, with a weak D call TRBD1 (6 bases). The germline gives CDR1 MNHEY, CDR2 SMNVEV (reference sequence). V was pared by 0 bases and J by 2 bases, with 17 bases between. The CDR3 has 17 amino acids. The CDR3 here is CASSLSNRDKPTYEQYF. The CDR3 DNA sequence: TGTGCCAGCAGTTTATCGAATAGGGACAAACCAACCTACGAGCAGTACTTC.